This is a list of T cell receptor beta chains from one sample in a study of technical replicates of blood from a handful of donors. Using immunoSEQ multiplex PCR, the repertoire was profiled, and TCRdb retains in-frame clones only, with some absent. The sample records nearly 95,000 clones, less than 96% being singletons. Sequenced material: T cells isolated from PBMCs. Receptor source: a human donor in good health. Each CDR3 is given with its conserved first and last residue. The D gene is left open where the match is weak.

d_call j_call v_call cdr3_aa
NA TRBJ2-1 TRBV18 CASSPNRDYNEQFF
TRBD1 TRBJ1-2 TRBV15 CATSRADTQGYGYTF
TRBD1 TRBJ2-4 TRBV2 CASRDREEVENIQYF
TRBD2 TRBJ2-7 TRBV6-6 CASRGGTSPEQYF
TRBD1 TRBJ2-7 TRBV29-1 CSVVDRASYEQYF
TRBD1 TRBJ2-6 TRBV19 CASSIGDRGSGANVLTF
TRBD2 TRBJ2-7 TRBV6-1 CASSDGGLAPSYEQYF
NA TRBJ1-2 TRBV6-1 CASSESSGLDGYTF
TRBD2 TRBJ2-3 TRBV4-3 CASSLHLTSGRAGGGTDTQYF
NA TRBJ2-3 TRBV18 CASSPPPGSDTQYF
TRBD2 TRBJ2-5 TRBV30 CAWSGGLAGVETQYF
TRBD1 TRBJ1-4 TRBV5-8 CASSIGQGAGGEKLFF
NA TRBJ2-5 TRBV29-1 CSVSTTGYQETQYF
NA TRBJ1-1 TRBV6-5 CASSLNLNTEAFF
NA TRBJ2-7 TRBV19 CASSGRGSMSSYEQYF
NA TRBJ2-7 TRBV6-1 CASTIEGITYEQYF
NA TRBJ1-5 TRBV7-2 CASSLVRGARQPQHF
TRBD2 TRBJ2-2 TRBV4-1 CASSQEERELGTGELFF
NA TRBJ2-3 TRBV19 CASSIHSGEGTDTQYF
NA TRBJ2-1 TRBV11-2 CASSFANSYNEQFF
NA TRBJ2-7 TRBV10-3 CAISGASRTSYEQYF
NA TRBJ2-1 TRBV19 CASSTDRELYNEQFF
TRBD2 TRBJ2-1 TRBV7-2 CASSRTSGRANNEQFF
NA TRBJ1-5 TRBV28 CASSLSPLEPQHF
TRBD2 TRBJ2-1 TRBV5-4 CASSPRGLAGGPPSYNEQFF